One and the same sample provided the 20 T cell receptor beta chains below, sequenced in a study of cytomegalovirus exposure and HLA in healthy donors. 60 Vbeta and 13 Jbeta primers were used in PCR. Profiled with immunoSEQ multiplex PCR; TCRdb holds only in-frame clones, not every one. The sample includes 95,000 to 100,000 clones, less than 85% seen only once; the top ten take under 20%. Sequencing input: PBMCs. These receptors were collected from a woman between 55 and 75 years old in good health and CMV-seropositive.

The J gene is TRBJ1-4, the V gene TRBV7-9; D is undetermined. The CDR3 contains 13 residues. Trimming pared 6 bases from V and 7 bases from J, leaving 12 bases between. The germline gives CDR1 SEHNR, CDR2 FQNEAQ (reference sequence). The CDR3 DNA sequence: TGTGCCAGCAGAGCGAACCCGGCTGAAAAACTGTTTTTT. Its protein product is CASRANPAEKLFF.

This clone showed up just a few times. The chain is built from TRBV18 and TRBJ1-2; maybe TRBD1 (5 bases). This CDR3 has 14 residues. Germline V gene sequence: CDR1 KGHSH, CDR2 LQKENI. With 3 bases removed from V and 6 bases from J, the gap between germline ends came to 14 bases. DNA for the CDR3: TGTGCCAGCTCACCCGCGGTGGGGGGTGATGGCTACACCTTC. It codes for CASSPAVGGDGYTF.

This clone has a single count. The V and J genes are TRBV29-1 and TRBJ1-2; TRBD1 matches at 8 bases. The CDR3 extends over 14 amino acids. CDR1 is SQVTM, CDR2 ANQGSEA, per germline. The V gene end was trimmed by 5 bases and the J gene end by 8 bases; junction bases not matched to a gene: 13. The CDR3 coding sequence is TGCAGCGTTTCGGACACAGGGGGGCCCGGAGGCTACACCTTC. Translated, it gives CSVSDTGGPGGYTF. Using reference TRBV29-1 and TRBJ1-2 for the parts outside the CDR3, the full variable domain is SAVISQKPSRDICQRGTSLTIQCQVDSQVTMMFWYRQQPGQSLTLIATANQGSEATYESGFVIDKFPISRPNLTFSTLTVSNMSPEDSSIYLCSVSDTGGPGGYTFGSGTRLTVV.

The chain couples TRBV30 to TRBJ2-7; 10 bases are shared with TRBD2. Germline V gene data show CDR1 as GTSNPN and CDR2 as SVGIG (reference sequence). The V gene end was trimmed by 2 bases and the J gene end by 6 bases; junction bases not matched to a gene: 7. The CDR3 spans 14 residues. As DNA, the CDR3 is TGTGCCTGGAGTTCAGTAGCGGGAGGTCTCGAGCAGTACTTC. Translated, it gives CAWSSVAGGLEQYF.

This chain uses TRBV14 with TRBJ2-2; 9 bases are shared with TRBD1. The CDR3 contains 18 residues. Germline CDR1 reads SGHDN; CDR2 reads FVKESK. The trim removed 1 base at V and 5 bases at J, leaving 11 bases unmatched. The CDR3 spells CASSQGAAGQGFTGELFF. The DNA of the CDR3 is TGTGCCAGCAGCCAAGGGGCCGCGGGACAGGGTTTTACCGGGGAGCTGTTTTTT.

The rearrangement joins TRBV5-4 to TRBJ1-1; D is ambiguous. The V gene's germline CDR1 is SGHNT and CDR2 YYREEE (reference sequence). The CDR3 runs 14 residues. Trimming removed 1 base at V and 1 base at J, with 8 bases between. The chain's CDR3 is CASSLPGRNTEAFF. In DNA form, the CDR3 reads TGTGCCAGCAGCTTGCCAGGAAGGAACACTGAAGCTTTCTTT.

V usage is TRBV9 and J usage is TRBJ2-1; no clear D. The CDR3 is 14 amino acids. V was pared by 4 bases and J by 6 bases, with 14 bases between. CDR1 is SGDLS and CDR2 is YYNGEE in the germline V gene. In nucleotides, the CDR3 is TGTGCCAGCAGCCCTCTGTTCGTCGGCAATGAGCAGTTCTTC. Residues: CASSPLFVGNEQFF.

The V and J genes are TRBV7-3 and TRBJ1-1; 8 nucleotides line up with TRBD1. V shed 5 bases and J 4 bases; nucleotides not matched to a gene: 3. The CDR3 consists of 13 residues. Germline V CDR1 and CDR2: SGHTA, FQGTGA. The CDR3 DNA follows: TGTGCCAGCAGCACTACAGGGGGCACTGAAGCTTTCTTT. Residues: CASSTTGGTEAFF. Full variable domain (rest looked up from reference TRBV7-3 and TRBJ1-1): GAGVSQTPSNKVTEKGKYVELRCDPISGHTALYWYRQSLGQGPEFLIYFQGTGAADDSGLPNDRFFAVRPEGSVSTLKIQRTERGDSAVYLCASSTTGGTEAFFGQGTRLTVV.

The chain joins TRBV18 to TRBJ1-6; D is undetermined. The V gene lost 6 bases and the J gene lost 7 bases, with 13 bases spanning the gap. Germline V lookup: CDR1 KGHSH, CDR2 LQKENI. The CDR3 covers 14 residues. The CDR3 loop is CASSPREGNSPLHF. The CDR3 nucleotides read TGTGCCAGCTCCCCCCGGGAAGGGAATTCACCCCTCCACTTT.

The chain employs TRBV2 and TRBJ2-5; perhaps TRBD2 as D (5 bases). This CDR3 spans 14 amino acids. V dropped 4 bases and J dropped 5 bases, with 14 bases sitting between them. Germline lookup yields CDR1 SNHLY and CDR2 FYNNEI. CDR3 nucleotides: TGTGCCAGCAGTGTTCAGAGGACGGGGGAGACCCAGTACTTC. It is translated as CASSVQRTGETQYF.

The chain employs TRBV9 and TRBJ2-5; 11 nucleotides align to TRBD1. The CDR3 is 15 amino acids. The V gene end was trimmed by 0 bases and the J gene end by 6 bases; junction bases not matched to a gene: 4. Germline CDR1 and CDR2: SGDLS and YYNGEE. CDR3 protein: CASSVGTGGVQTQYF. The CDR3, as DNA: TGTGCCAGCAGCGTAGGGACAGGGGGCGTCCAGACCCAGTACTTC.

This chain links TRBV9 with TRBJ2-5; weak D call: TRBD2 (6 bases). The better agreement between TRBJ2-7 and the DNA end casts doubt on the J call. Per the germline V gene, CDR1 is SGDLS and CDR2 is YYNGEE. The CDR3 extends over 15 amino acids. The DNA of the CDR3 is TGTGCCAGCAGCGTAGGGTCGGGAGTGTCCTACGAGCAGTACTTC. Translated, it gives CASSVGSGVSYEQYF.

The chain uses TRBV7-3 and TRBJ2-2; possible D gene TRBD1, 5 bases. V dropped 1 base and J dropped 4 bases, with 13 bases sitting between them. Germline values: CDR1 SGHTA, CDR2 FQGTGA. The CDR3 is 16 amino acids. DNA for the CDR3: TGTGCCAGCAGCTTAAGGCAGGGAATCATCACCGGGGAGCTGTTTTTT. Translating gives CASSLRQGIITGELFF.

This clone came up a few times. The same CDR3 is also encoded by other DNA sequences in this sample. The J gene is TRBJ1-4, the V gene TRBV7-9; weak D call: TRBD1 (5 bases). Germline-derived CDR1 and CDR2 are SEHNR and FQNEAQ (reference sequence). The CDR3 extends over 15 amino acids. Trimming shortened V by 4 bases and J by 4 bases, and 13 bases separated the two germline ends. The CDR3 loop reads CASSSNGGLNEKLFF. CDR3 sequence (DNA): TGTGCCAGCAGCTCCAACGGGGGACTTAATGAAAAACTGTTTTTT.

This chain connects TRBV7-2 to TRBJ2-5, with 10 positions matching TRBD2. V trimming: 3 bases; J trimming: 6 bases; junction bases outside the gene matches: 7. The germline V gene has CDR1 SGHTA and CDR2 FQGNSA. CDR3 length: 15 residues. CDR3 sequence reads: CASSFSLAGVQTQYF. The DNA for the CDR3 is TGTGCCAGCAGCTTTTCTCTAGCGGGAGTGCAGACCCAGTACTTC.

This clone was observed once. J is TRBJ1-4 and V is TRBV10-3, with a possible D match to TRBD1 (5 bases). There are 14 residues in the CDR3. The V gene's germline CDR1 is ENHRY and CDR2 SYGVKD. Trimming took off 3 bases at V and 2 bases at J, with 7 bases between the two ends. The CDR3 DNA reads as TGTGCCATCAGTGATTCAGGGACTAATGAAAAACTGTTTTTT. Translated, it gives CAISDSGTNEKLFF.

The chain is built from TRBV19 and TRBJ2-2, with TRBD2 matching 10 bases. The CDR3 sequence is 20 residues long. The germline V gene encodes CDR1 LNHDA and CDR2 SQIVND (reference sequence). V dropped 4 bases and J dropped 0; count of bases not matched to a gene: 14. The CDR3 is CASSTLLASGRVSNTGELFF. DNA of the CDR3: TGTGCCAGTAGTACCCTTTTGGCTAGCGGGAGAGTTTCGAACACCGGGGAGCTGTTTTTT.

The chain has TRBV7-4 and TRBJ1-4; D possibly corresponds to TRBD1 (5 bases). CDR1 SGHVT and CDR2 SQSDAQ come from the germline V gene. The CDR3 is made up of 16 amino acids. Trimming took off 5 bases at V and 5 bases at J, with 18 bases between the two ends. CDR3: CASSERPRGENEKLFF. DNA for the CDR3: TGTGCCAGCAGCGAACGCCCCCGGGGGGAAAATGAAAAACTGTTTTTT. Variable domain in full (rest from reference TRBV7-4 and TRBJ1-4): GAGVSQSPRYKVAKRGRDVALRCDSISGHVTLYWYRQTLGQGSEVLTYSQSDAQRDKSGRPSGRFSAERPERSVSTLKIQRTEQGDSAVYLCASSERPRGENEKLFFGSGTQLSVL.

The chain couples TRBV5-1 to TRBJ2-5; 8 bases are a match to TRBD1. The CDR3 is made up of 17 amino acids. Germline CDR1 and CDR2: SGHRS and YFSETQ. The V gene end was trimmed by 4 bases and the J gene end by 0 bases; junction bases not matched to a gene: 11. The CDR3 DNA follows: TGCGCCAGCAGCCCCGTCGTCAGGACAGGGTACCAAGAGACCCAGTACTTC. It encodes CASSPVVRTGYQETQYF.

The V call is TRBV27, the J call TRBJ2-3; D possibly corresponds to TRBD2 (6 bases). Deletions cut 3 bases from V and 5 bases from J, with 15 bases between. In germline, CDR1 is MNHEY, CDR2 SMNVEV (reference sequence). This CDR3 spans 15 amino acids. The CDR3 DNA reads TGTGCCAGCAGTTTTCTCGGTGGAGGGATAGATACGCAGTATTTT. It codes for CASSFLGGGIDTQYF.